This TCR beta chain was captured by sequencing in a study of molecular identifiers for immune sequencing clone quantification. With respect to this clonotype: Its antigen is not identified. Being one base from a much bigger clone, this may be a read error.

Study observations and caveats: A single cell's spiked Jurkat TCR RNA was reportedly detectable among 900,000 to 1,000,000 naive cells. Highly expanded clones may be undercounted when identical TCR molecules share barcodes. In naive cells, clones above 20 RNA copies held under 1% of molecules, whereas in effector cells they held over 97%.

Each CDR3 protein is one row after TCRdb ran MiXCR on the PCR reads. The sample holds roughly 630,000 distinct CDR3 sequences; roughly 25% are singletons and the top ten take roughly 0.83%. The source is a human donor in good health. Some libraries in this study had Jurkat cell RNA spiked in. The sequencing sample was made of naive CD8+ T cells from blood, with Jurkat cell RNA spiked in. Specified subset: FACS-sorted CD8+CD4-CCR7+CD45RA+ naive T cells.

DNA of the CDR3: TGCGCCAGCAGCCAGACAGTGGAGGAGTATTTT. Amino acids: CASSQTVEEYF. The J gene is TRBJ2-3, the V gene TRBV5-1, with D perhaps TRBD1 or TRBD2 (5 bases each). V lost 4 bases and J 13 bases, leaving 13 bases between the germline ends. This CDR3 contains 11 residues. CDR1 and CDR2 (germline): SGHRS, YFSETQ.